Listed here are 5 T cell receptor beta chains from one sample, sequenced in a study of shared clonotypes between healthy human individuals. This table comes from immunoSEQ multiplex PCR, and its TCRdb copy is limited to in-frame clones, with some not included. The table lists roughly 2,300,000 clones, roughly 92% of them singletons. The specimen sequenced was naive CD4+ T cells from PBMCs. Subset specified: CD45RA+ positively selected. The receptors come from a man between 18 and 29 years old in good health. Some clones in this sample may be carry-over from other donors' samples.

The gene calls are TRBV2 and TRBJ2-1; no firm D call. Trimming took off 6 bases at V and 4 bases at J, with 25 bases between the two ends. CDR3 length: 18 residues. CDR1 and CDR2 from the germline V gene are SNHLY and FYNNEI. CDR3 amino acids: CASRTRLPEGPTYNEQFF. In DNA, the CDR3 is TGTGCCAGCAGAACCAGACTCCCCGAAGGCCCGACTTACAATGAGCAGTTCTTC. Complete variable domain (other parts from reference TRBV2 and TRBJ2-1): EPEVTQTPSHQVTQMGQEVILRCVPISNHLYFYWYRQILGQKVEFLVSFYNNEISEKSEIFDDQFSVERPDGSNFTLKIRSTKLEDSAMYFCASRTRLPEGPTYNEQFFGPGTRLTVL.

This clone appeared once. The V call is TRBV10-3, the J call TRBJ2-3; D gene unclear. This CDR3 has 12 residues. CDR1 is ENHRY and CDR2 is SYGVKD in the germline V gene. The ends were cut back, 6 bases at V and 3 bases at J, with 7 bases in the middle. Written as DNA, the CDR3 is TGTGCCATCAGGAACCCTACAGATACGCAGTATTTT. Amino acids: CAIRNPTDTQYF.

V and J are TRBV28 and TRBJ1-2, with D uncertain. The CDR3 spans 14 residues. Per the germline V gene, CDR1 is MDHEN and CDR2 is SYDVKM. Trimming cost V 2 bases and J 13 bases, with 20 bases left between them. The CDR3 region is CASSLSLVVRTSTF. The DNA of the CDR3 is TGTGCCAGCAGTTTAAGTCTGGTTGTCCGGACCTCCACCTTC.

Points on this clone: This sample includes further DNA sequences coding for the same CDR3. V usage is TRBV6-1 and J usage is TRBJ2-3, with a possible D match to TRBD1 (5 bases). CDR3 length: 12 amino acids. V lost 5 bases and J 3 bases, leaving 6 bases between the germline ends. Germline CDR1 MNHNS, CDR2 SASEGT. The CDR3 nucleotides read TGTGCCAGCAGTCAGGGTACAGATACGCAGTATTTT. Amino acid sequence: CASSQGTDTQYF.

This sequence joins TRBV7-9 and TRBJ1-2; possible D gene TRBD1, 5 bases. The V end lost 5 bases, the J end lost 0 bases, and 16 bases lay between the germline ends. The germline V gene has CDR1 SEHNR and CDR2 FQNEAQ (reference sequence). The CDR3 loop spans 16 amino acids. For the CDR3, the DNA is TGTGCCAGCAGCCGGGGGACCGAGGCACCTAACTATGGCTACACCTTC. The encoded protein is CASSRGTEAPNYGYTF.